This T cell receptor beta chain was sequenced for a study of breast tumors, draining lymph nodes, adjacent tissues. Germline CDR1 reads SGHTA; CDR2 reads FQGTGA. The CDR3 extends over 11 amino acids. Notes on the study in general: Luminal-like breast cancer showed significantly greater tumor-nontumor repertoire similarity than basal-like breast cancer did.

Using its own MiXCR run on the multiplex PCR reads, TCRdb lists one record per CDR3 protein. The sample records about 180,000 distinct CDR3 sequences, 30% to 35% being singletons. Breast cancer patients provided tissue from their axillary draining lymph nodes. Comment on this clonotype: Its target is not known. With a much larger clone just one base away, this may be a read error.

The receptor was derived from a female donor with breast cancer. Some clones in this sample may be carry-over from other donors' samples. The chain is built from TRBV7-3 and TRBJ2-7; no clear D. The sequenced sample was axillary lymph node tissue. The CDR3 DNA sequence: TGTACCAGCAGCCCCCAACACGAGCAGTACTTC. It yields the protein CTSSPQHEQYF.